The subject of this entry is one T cell receptor beta chain. The target of this receptor is not known. No base qualities exist here, and no much larger clone lies one base off it. These data come from a study of radiation and T cells in renal cell carcinoma (TCRdb year 2020). Study-level background: The samples were obtained from a clinical trial, where primary renal cell carcinomas were treated with 15 Gy stereotactic body radiation therapy and then removed by nephrectomy 4 weeks afterward. In total, almost 55 samples, comprising around 26 tumors and roughly 27 peripheral blood samples, were subjected to TCR beta sequencing. Across all 50 or so samples, around 4,000,000 unique CDR3 nucleotide sequences, encoding 2.5 million to 3 million unique CDR3 amino acid sequences, were identified. General findings and caveats noted by the study authors: Blood repertoire dynamics were not followed beyond 4 weeks after treatment. Because no pretreatment tumor biopsies were available, whether clonotypes were present in the tumor at baseline could not be determined. With a single-armed trial design, the study had no way to address how radiation dose or scheduling affects the TCR repertoire. In blood, the top tumor clonotypes increased between baseline and 2 weeks post-radiation and then shrank by 4 weeks, which suggests that tumor-resident clones expanded only transiently.

CDR1 is given as GTSNPN and CDR2 as SVGIG, both from the germline V gene (reference sequence). V loses 1 base of germline sequence and J loses 1 base, and the interval between the two ends is 16 bases. The CDR3 runs 16 residues from the cysteine to the phenylalanine. The DNA shown is the 48-base CDR3, in frame from base 1. Reading the label with the study, this specimen's time point is: blood 2 weeks post-SBRT. The sample's treatment or condition, from its label and the paper: 15 Gy SBRT to primary tumor, nephrectomy 4 weeks later. To follow tumor-enriched clonotypes, serial peripheral blood was collected from radiation-treated patients at baseline and at 2 weeks and 4 weeks after SBRT. Every patient's renal cell carcinoma showed clear cell pathology. Genomic DNA for TCR sequencing was prepared using the QIAamp DNA Blood Mini Kit (Qiagen). Only samples passing all quality control checks were included in the analyses.

The immunoSEQ kit was used, according to the manufacturer's recommendations, to generate TCR beta libraries from genomic DNA. Library preparation used a first multiplex PCR with proprietary primers, then a second PCR adding unique barcodes, with bead cleanups after each round. Each sample batch included a kit-provided positive control reaction and a negative control reaction. The final libraries were assessed on an Agilent 4200 TapeStation D1000 ScreenTape, pooled by volume, and quantified by qPCR. Sequencing was performed on an Illumina NextSeq500 with a MidOutput 150-cycle cartridge, and 156 Read1 and 15 Index1 cycles were run with kit custom primers. The pooled library was loaded at 0.8 to 1 pM, with an approximately 19% PhiX control spiked in. The original methods were these. Vendor-processed data were analyzed in R, and a clonotype was defined as all T cells sharing the same CDR3 nucleotide sequence. In the clone abundance analyses, frequencies were normalized to the 10,000 most abundant clones in each sample. Public T cell clones, which averaged fewer than five per sample, were removed prior to analysis. Tumor-enriched and baseline blood-enriched clonotypes were defined by at least a 32-fold difference in abundance between compartments. A beta-binomial differential abundance model was used to identify clonotypes that expanded or contracted between blood time points. Tumor-blood repertoire similarity was measured with the Baroni-Urbani and Buser coefficient, and group comparisons used two-tailed Wilcoxon tests in R. This immuneACCESS table, as held by TCRdb, lists in-frame sequences with V and J called but not all clones. Of the missing ones, under half trace to an unresolved V gene in checked studies; the others have no known cause. Clone size and V and J calls were adopted from that table, with D and trimming inferred from the DNA. The sample records about 150,000 clones, roughly 89% of which are singletons. The ten largest clones add up to approximately 12% of the sample.

The rearrangement joined TRBV30 to TRBJ1-2; the D gene lacks a confident call. This specimen was blood, taken from a patient whose treatment included radiotherapy and nephrectomy. The receptor comes from a woman in her forties or fifties with renal cell carcinoma. The sequenced DNA: TGTGCCTGGAGTGGTATGACGTCGGAGGGTAACTATGGCTACACCTTC. It translates to CAWSGMTSEGNYGYTF.